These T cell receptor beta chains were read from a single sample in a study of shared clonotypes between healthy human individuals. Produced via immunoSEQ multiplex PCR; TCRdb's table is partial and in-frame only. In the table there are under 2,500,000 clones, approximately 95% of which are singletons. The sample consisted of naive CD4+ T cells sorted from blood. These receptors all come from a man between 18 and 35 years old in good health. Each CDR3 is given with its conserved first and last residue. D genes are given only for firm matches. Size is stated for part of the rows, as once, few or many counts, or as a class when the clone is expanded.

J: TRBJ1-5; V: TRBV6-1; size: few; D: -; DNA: TGTGCCAGCAGTGAAGTGGGCAATCAGCCCCAGCATTTT; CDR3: CASSEVGNQPQHF
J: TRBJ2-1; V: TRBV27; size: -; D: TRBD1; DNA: TGTGCCAGCAGGGGGGACAGCTCCTACAATGAGCAGTTCTTC; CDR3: CASRGDSSYNEQFF
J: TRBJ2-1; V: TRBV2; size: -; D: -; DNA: TGTGCCAGCAGCAAAACGGGACCTGGGACGACCTACAATGAGCAGTTCTTC; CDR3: CASSKTGPGTTYNEQFF
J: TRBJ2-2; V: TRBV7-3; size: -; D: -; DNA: TGTGCCAGCAGCTCTCCCCCCCGCGGGGAGCTGTTTTTT; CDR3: CASSSPPRGELFF
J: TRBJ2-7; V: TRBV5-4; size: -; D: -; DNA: TGTGCCAGCAGCTCGAATAGCGGCTACGAGCAGTACTTC; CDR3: CASSSNSGYEQYF
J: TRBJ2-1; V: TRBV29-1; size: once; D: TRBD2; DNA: TGCAGCGTCAAAAAAATTAAACTAGCGGGGGATGACAATGAGCAGTTCTTC; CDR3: CSVKKIKLAGDDNEQFF
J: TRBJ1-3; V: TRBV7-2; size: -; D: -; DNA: TGTGCCAGCAGCCCGGGAGGGAGGGGCTCTGGAAACACCATATATTTT; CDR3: CASSPGGRGSGNTIYF
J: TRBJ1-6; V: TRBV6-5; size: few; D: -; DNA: TGTGCCAGCAGTTACGGAGGGATATGGGATTCACCCCTCCACTTT; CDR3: CASSYGGIWDSPLHF
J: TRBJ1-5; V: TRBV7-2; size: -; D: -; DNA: TGTGCCAGCAGCTTTGGGCAGGGTGGTAATCAGCCCCAGCATTTT; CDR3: CASSFGQGGNQPQHF
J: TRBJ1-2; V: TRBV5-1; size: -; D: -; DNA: TGCGCCAGCAGCAGAGCAGACAGGTTAGATGGCTACACCTTC; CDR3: CASSRADRLDGYTF
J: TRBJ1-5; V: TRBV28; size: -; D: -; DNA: TGTGCCAGCAGTTTGGGGGGACCGTGGGGCAATCAGCCCCAGCATTTT; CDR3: CASSLGGPWGNQPQHF
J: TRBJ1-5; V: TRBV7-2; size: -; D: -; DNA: TGTGCCAGCAGCTTAGGACGGCAGCCCCAGCATTTT; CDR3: CASSLGRQPQHF
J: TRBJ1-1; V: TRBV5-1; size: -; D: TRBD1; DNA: TGCGCCAGCAGCTCACCCCGACAGGGGGCTGAAGCTTTCTTT; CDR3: CASSSPRQGAEAFF
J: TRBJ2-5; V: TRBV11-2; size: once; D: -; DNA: TGTGCCAGCAGCTTATTTGACAGCCCAAGGGAGACCCAGTACTTC; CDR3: CASSLFDSPRETQYF
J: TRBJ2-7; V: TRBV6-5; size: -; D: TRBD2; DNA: TGTGCCAGCAGTTACGGCGGGAGAACCTACGAGCAGTACTTC; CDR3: CASSYGGRTYEQYF
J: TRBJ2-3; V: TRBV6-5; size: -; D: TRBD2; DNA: TGTGCCAGCACCGCTAGCGGGTCTCGCACAGATACGCAGTATTTT; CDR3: CASTASGSRTDTQYF
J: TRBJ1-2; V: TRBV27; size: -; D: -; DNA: TGTGCCAGCAGTCTACAGCCTGGAATGTTTGGCTACACCTTC; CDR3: CASSLQPGMFGYTF
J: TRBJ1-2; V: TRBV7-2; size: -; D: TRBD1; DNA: TGTGCCAGCAGCTTAAACCCAGGGGGCAACTATGGCTACACCTTC; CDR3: CASSLNPGGNYGYTF
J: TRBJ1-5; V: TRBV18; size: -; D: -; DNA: TGTGCCAGCTCGAGGACGGATAGCAATCAGCCCCAGCATTTT; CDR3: CASSRTDSNQPQHF
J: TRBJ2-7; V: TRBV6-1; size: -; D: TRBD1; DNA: TGTGCCAGCAGTGGGACAGGGGGACCCTACGAGCAGTACTTC; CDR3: CASSGTGGPYEQYF
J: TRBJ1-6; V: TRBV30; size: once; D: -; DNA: TGTGCCTGGCGTTCAGGGCTCTCCTATAATTCACCCCTCCACTTT; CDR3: CAWRSGLSYNSPLHF
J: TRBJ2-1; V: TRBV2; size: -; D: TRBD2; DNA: TGTGCCAGCAAACTAGCGGGAGGGCCATGGAATGAGCAGTTCTTC; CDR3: CASKLAGGPWNEQFF
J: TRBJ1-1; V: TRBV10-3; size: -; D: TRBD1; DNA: TGTGCCATCAGCCCGACAGGGGATTACACTGAAGCTTTCTTT; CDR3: CAISPTGDYTEAFF
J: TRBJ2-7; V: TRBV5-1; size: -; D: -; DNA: TGCGCCAGCAGCTTGGGGACAGGGAGGGGACAGGAACAGTACTTC; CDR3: CASSLGTGRGQEQYF
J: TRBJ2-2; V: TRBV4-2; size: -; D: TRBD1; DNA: TGTGCCAGCAGCCCGACAGGGATAAACACCGGGGAGCTGTTTTTT; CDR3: CASSPTGINTGELFF
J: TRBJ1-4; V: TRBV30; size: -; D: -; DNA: TGTGCCTGGAGTAGGGTACAGGGCACTAATGAAAAACTGTTTTTT; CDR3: CAWSRVQGTNEKLFF
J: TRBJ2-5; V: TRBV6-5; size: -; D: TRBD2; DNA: TGTGCCAGCAGTTACACGGGAGGCCGGCGAGAGACCCAGTACTTC; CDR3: CASSYTGGRRETQYF
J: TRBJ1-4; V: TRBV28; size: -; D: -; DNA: TGTGCCAGCACCCCGGCGAGGGTTGGAGAAAAACTGTTTTTT; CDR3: CASTPARVGEKLFF
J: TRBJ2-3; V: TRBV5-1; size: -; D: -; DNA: TGCGCCAGCAGCTCCCAGGGAACGCTGGGCACAGATACGCAGTATTTT; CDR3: CASSSQGTLGTDTQYF
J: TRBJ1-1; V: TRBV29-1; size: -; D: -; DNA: TGCAGCGCTAGGGGTAGGGGATCGGGGAACACTGAAGCTTTCTTT; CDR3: CSARGRGSGNTEAFF
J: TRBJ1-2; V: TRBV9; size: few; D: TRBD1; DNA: TGTGCCAGCAGCCCTGGGACAGTAAACTATGGCTACACCTTC; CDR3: CASSPGTVNYGYTF
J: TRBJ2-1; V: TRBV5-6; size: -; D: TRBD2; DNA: TGTGCCAGCAACCAGAGACTAGCGGGGGACAATGAGCAGTTCTTC; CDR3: CASNQRLAGDNEQFF
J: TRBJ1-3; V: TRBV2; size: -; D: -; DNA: TGTGCCAGCAGTGAAATACCGGCTCTCTCTGGAAACACCATATATTTT; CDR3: CASSEIPALSGNTIYF
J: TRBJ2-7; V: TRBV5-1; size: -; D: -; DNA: TGCGCCAGCAGCTTAACTACAGGGTCACCCAACGAGCAGTACTTC; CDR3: CASSLTTGSPNEQYF
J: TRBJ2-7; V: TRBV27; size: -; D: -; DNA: TGTGCCAGCAGTTTATGGGGAGCCTACGAGCAGTACTTC; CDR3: CASSLWGAYEQYF
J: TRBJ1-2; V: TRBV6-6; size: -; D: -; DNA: TGTGCCAGCAGCGGGTCCAACTATGGCTACACCTTC; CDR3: CASSGSNYGYTF
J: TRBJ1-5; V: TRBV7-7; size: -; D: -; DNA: TGTGCTAGCAGCTTAGACCGCAATCAGCCCCAGCATTTT; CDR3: CASSLDRNQPQHF
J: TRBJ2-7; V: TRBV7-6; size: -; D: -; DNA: TGTGCCAGCAGCTTAGCTCCCGACAGTCACTCCTACGAGCAGTACTTC; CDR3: CASSLAPDSHSYEQYF
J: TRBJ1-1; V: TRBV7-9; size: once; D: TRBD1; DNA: TGTGCCAGCAGCTTCGGGGACAGGCAGAACACTGAAGCTTTCTTT; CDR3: CASSFGDRQNTEAFF
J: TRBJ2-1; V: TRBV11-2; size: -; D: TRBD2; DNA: TGTGCCAGCAGACGACTAGCGGGAACGGGCAATGAGCAGTTCTTC; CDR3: CASRRLAGTGNEQFF
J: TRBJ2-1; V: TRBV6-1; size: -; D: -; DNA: TGTGCCAGCAGTGTCAGGCAGGGAGTTGATAATGAGCAGTTCTTC; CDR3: CASSVRQGVDNEQFF
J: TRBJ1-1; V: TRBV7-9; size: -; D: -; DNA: TGTGCCAGCAGCCCTCTAAGGAATACGGCCGAGGGCACTGAAGCTTTCTTT; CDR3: CASSPLRNTAEGTEAFF
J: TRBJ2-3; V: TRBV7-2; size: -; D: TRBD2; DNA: TGTGCCAGCAGCTCTATTCGCTTTCTAGCGGGAGGGGGGACAGATACGCAGTATTTT; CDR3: CASSSIRFLAGGGTDTQYF
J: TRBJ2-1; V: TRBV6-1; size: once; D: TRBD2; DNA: TGTGCCAGCAGGGAAGGTCCTAGCGGAGGGTACAATGAGCAGTTCTTC; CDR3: CASREGPSGGYNEQFF
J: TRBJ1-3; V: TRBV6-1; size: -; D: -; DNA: TGTGCCAGCAGTTCGGCCTCTGGAAACACCATATATTTT; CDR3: CASSSASGNTIYF
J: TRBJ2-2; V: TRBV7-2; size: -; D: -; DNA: TGTGCCAGCAGCTTAGTCGGTCTCGGGGTAACGAACACCGGGGAGCTGTTTTTT; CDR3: CASSLVGLGVTNTGELFF
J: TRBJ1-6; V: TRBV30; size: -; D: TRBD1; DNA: TGTGCCTGGATGCGGTGGCAGGGGGATTCACCCCTCCACTTT; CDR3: CAWMRWQGDSPLHF
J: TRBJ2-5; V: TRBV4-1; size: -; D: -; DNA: TGCGCCAGCAGCCAACCCACAGGGACCTCAGAGACCCAGTACTTC; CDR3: CASSQPTGTSETQYF
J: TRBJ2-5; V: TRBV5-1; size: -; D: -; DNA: TGCGCCAGCAGCTTATTTCGGGGTAGCCAGGAGACCCAGTACTTC; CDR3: CASSLFRGSQETQYF
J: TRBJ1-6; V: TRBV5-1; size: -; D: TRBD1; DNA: TGCGCCAGCAGCAGCGGGACAGCCGATAATTCACCCCTCCACTTT; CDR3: CASSSGTADNSPLHF
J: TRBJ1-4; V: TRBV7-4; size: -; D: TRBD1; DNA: TGTGCCAGCAGCGGACAGGGGGGAAATGAAAAACTGTTTTTT; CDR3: CASSGQGGNEKLFF
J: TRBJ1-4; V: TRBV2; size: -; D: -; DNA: TGTGCCAGCAATTCTGGTGGTGAAAAACTGTTTTTT; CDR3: CASNSGGEKLFF